The 13 T cell receptor beta chains listed next were all sequenced from one sample in a study of blood T cell repertoires in COVID-19. Libraries were prepared by immunoSEQ multiplex PCR; TCRdb keeps only in-frame clonotypes and omits some of them. Of approximately 67,000 clones listed, roughly 80% are singletons. Sample: peripheral blood. Receptors were obtained from a man between 60 and 75 years old with acute or convalescent COVID-19.

The rearrangement uses TRBV13 and TRBJ1-4; 7 nucleotides line up with TRBD1. CDR3 length: 16 residues. Germline CDR1 and CDR2: PRHDT and FYEKMQ (reference sequence). J lost 6 bases, V lost 5 bases, and 12 bases had no gene match. The DNA of the CDR3 is TGTGCCAGCAGCGGCCAGAGGGTCACAGGGGATGAAAAACTGTTTTTT. Amino acids: CASSGQRVTGDEKLFF. The whole variable domain, filled in from reference TRBV13 and TRBJ1-4, reads AAGVIQSPRHLIKEKRETATLKCYPIPRHDTVYWYQQGPGQDPQFLISFYEKMQSDKGSIPDRFSAQQFSDYHSELNMSSLELGDSALYFCASSGQRVTGDEKLFFGSGTQLSVL.

This clone was picked up one time. V gene TRBV9 combines with J gene TRBJ2-2, with 7 bases aligning to TRBD2. Germline V gene lookup returns CDR1 SGDLS and CDR2 YYNGEE. J gave up 6 bases and V 4 bases, and 18 bases lay outside the gene matches. The CDR3 runs to 18 residues. The DNA for the CDR3 is TGTGCCAGCAGCCCCTCCTGGGGTGCTAGCGCGGGGGCCGGGGAGCTGTTTTTT. It translates to CASSPSWGASAGAGELFF.

The J gene is TRBJ1-5, the V gene TRBV6-2 or TRBV6-3; TRBD1 matches at 7 bases. Germline values: CDR1 MNHEY, CDR2 SVGEGT. CDR3 length: 14 residues. With V trimmed by 6 bases and J by 3 bases, 5 bases remained unmatched. CDR3 in amino acids: CASSRTGYNQPQHF. CDR3 DNA sequence: TGTGCCAGCAGCCGGACAGGCTACAATCAGCCCCAGCATTTT.

The CDR3 loop is CAAEAINYGYTF. The CDR3 DNA sequence: TGTGCCGCCGAAGCAATTAACTATGGCTACACCTTC. V and J are TRBV6-5 and TRBJ1-2; no clear D. Trimming removed 11 bases at V and 1 base at J, with 11 bases between. This CDR3 is 12 amino acids long. Looked up from germline, CDR1 is MNHEY and CDR2 is SVGAGI.

The rearrangement links TRBV7-9 to TRBJ1-3; D is possibly TRBD1 (6 bases). CDR1 and CDR2 from the germline V gene are SEHNR and FQNEAQ (reference sequence). The CDR3 totals 14 residues. Trimming cost V 5 bases and J 4 bases, with 12 bases left between them. Here the CDR3 reads CASSATGRGNTIYF. The CDR3 DNA follows: TGTGCCAGCAGCGCGACAGGCCGCGGAAACACCATATATTTT.

This rearrangement joins TRBV11-3 to TRBJ1-3; D is perhaps TRBD1 (6 bases). In germline, CDR1 is SGHNT, CDR2 YENEEA. V lost 5 bases and J 3 bases, leaving 14 bases between the germline ends. The CDR3 loop spans 15 amino acids. For the CDR3, the DNA is TGTGCCAGCAGCATTTCCCAGGGGCTTGGAAACACCATATATTTT. Its protein product is CASSISQGLGNTIYF.

The chain carries TRBV4-1 and TRBJ1-2; D might be TRBD1 (5 bases). V dropped 1 base and J dropped 2 bases, with 8 bases sitting between them. Germline V gene data show CDR1 as MGHRA and CDR2 as YSYEKL. CDR3 length: 14 amino acids. The CDR3 coding sequence is TGCGCCAGCAGCCAAGCGTACAGGAACTATGGCTACACCTTC. Translation: CASSQAYRNYGYTF.

The rearrangement links TRBV19 to TRBJ2-1, with 9 nucleotides matching TRBD2. The CDR3 loop spans 16 amino acids. V lost 1 base, J lost 6 bases, and 7 bases stayed unmatched. Germline assignment: CDR1 LNHDA and CDR2 SQIVND (reference sequence). CDR3 nucleotides: TGTGCCAGTAGTATAGTAGCTAGCGGGGTGGGCAATGAGCAGTTCTTC. Translation gives CASSIVASGVGNEQFF.

The rearrangement links TRBV12-3 or TRBV12-4 to TRBJ2-1, with D hard to call. V gave up 8 bases and J gave up 6 bases, with 8 bases separating them. This CDR3 spans 11 amino acids. CDR3 sequence reads: CASLKFNEQFF. In DNA form, the CDR3 reads TGTGCCAGCCTTAAATTCAATGAGCAGTTCTTC.

V is TRBV6-6 and J is TRBJ1-1; 11 nucleotides agree with TRBD1. CDR3 length: 16 residues. Germline values: CDR1 MNHNY, CDR2 SVGAGI (reference sequence). With V trimmed by 2 bases and J by 1 base, 3 bases remained unmatched. The CDR3 DNA reads TGTGCCAGCAGTTACAGGACAGGGGGCCGGAACACTGAAGCTTTCTTT. Amino acids: CASSYRTGGRNTEAFF.

This clone was picked up one time. This chain uses TRBV6-1 with TRBJ2-3; TRBD2 aligns across 11 bases. Germline CDR1 MNHNS, CDR2 SASEGT. The V segment lost 4 bases and the J segment 4 bases; nucleotides outside the gene matches: 10. The CDR3 totals 17 residues. In DNA form, the CDR3 reads TGTGCCAGCAGTGCACGACTAGCGGGGACATCCCCAGATACGCAGTATTTT. Residues: CASSARLAGTSPDTQYF.

The genes are TRBV4-1 and TRBJ1-1; D call uncertain. The CDR3 length is 16 residues. Germline loops: CDR1 MGHRA, CDR2 YSYEKL. Deletions cut 5 bases from V and 3 bases from J, with 19 bases between. CDR3 loop: CASSYKSGSTDTEAFF. CDR3 in DNA: TGCGCCAGCAGCTATAAATCAGGTTCTACGGACACTGAAGCTTTCTTT.

This sequence joins TRBV6-6 and TRBJ1-5; 10 positions agree with TRBD1. The V and J ends lost 5 bases and 11 bases, in that order; junction bases with no gene match: 12. CDR1 MNHNY and CDR2 SVGAGI come from the germline V gene (reference sequence). There are 15 residues in the CDR3. CDR3 nucleotides: TGTGCCAGCAGTCCTCGACAGGGGGCCACGGGAGCCCAGCATTTT. This gives the protein CASSPRQGATGAQHF.